This T cell receptor (beta chain) was captured in a study of T-cell reconstitution after alpha-beta-depleted transplantation in children. This clonotype was counted a few times. Its antigen remains unknown. The CDR3 totals 15 residues. Germline V CDR1 and CDR2: SQVTM, ANQGSEA. Losses at the gene ends were 5 bases for V and 3 bases for J; bases not matched to a gene: 11. Regarding the study as a whole: TCRbeta diversity was high at day 60 in some patients (a result of surviving recipient T cells and thymic progenitors). A year post-transplant, T-cell counts and diversity derived mostly from newly produced T cells. Several hundred expanded graft clones reportedly gave rise to the alpha-beta T cells present about two months after transplant.

A TCRbeta library incorporating unique molecular identifiers was prepared. MiXCR was run by TCRdb on the PCR reads, yielding one entry per CDR3 protein. The table records about 1,000,000 distinct CDR3 sequences, 25% to 30% of them present only once. The chain joins TRBV29-1 to TRBJ1-1; 8 bases align to TRBD1. Sequenced material: PBMCs, mostly from graft donor cells, taken 360 days after TCRalphabeta/CD19-depleted stem cell transplant. This TCR came from a boy younger than two who had a stem cell transplant for SCID, so the T cells may come from the graft donor. Here the CDR3 reads CSVLTGALWDTEAFF. The CDR3 nucleotides are TGCAGCGTTCTGACAGGGGCGCTTTGGGACACTGAAGCTTTCTTT.